Presented here are 11 T cell receptor beta chains from one specimen sequenced in a study of CD8+ T cells in alopecia areata. The sequencing template was cDNA reverse transcribed from extracted RNA. The repertoire was sequenced with immunoSEQ multiplex PCR; TCRdb's copy has only in-frame clones and lacks some. The data contain roughly 230,000 clones, 40% to 55% of them singletons. Treatment noted: oral pan-JAK inhibitor, 5-10 mg twice daily. This specimen consisted of CD4+ T cells sorted from blood, obtained at approximately week 36, from a patient treated with tofacitinib. These receptors all come from a human donor with alopecia areata.

The chain uses TRBV6-5 and TRBJ1-2; the D is unclear. Germline V CDR1 and CDR2: MNHEY, SVGAGI. This CDR3 region has 14 residues. V gave up 6 bases and J gave up 0 bases, with 11 bases separating them. CDR3 in amino acids: CASRRHTANYGYTF. The CDR3, as DNA: TGTGCCAGCAGGCGACACACCGCTAACTATGGCTACACCTTC.

This clone was counted a single time. This sequence joins TRBV15 and TRBJ2-7; 8 nucleotides agree with TRBD2. Looked up from germline, CDR1 is LNHNV and CDR2 is YYDKDF (reference sequence). There are 16 residues in the CDR3. Trimming took 0 bases from V and 9 from J; bases not matched to a gene: 13. CDR3 DNA: TGTGCCACCAGCAGAGAACAACTAGCGGCTCCCTTGGGGCAGTACTTC. Amino acids: CATSREQLAAPLGQYF.

In this sample, this clone turned up a few times. The chain joins TRBV27 to TRBJ2-1; no definite D call. The CDR3 loop spans 11 amino acids. Germline V lookup: CDR1 MNHEY, CDR2 SMNVEV (reference sequence). V was trimmed by 6 bases and J by 4 bases, leaving 4 bases between them. The CDR3 spells CASREYNEQFF. For the CDR3, the DNA is TGTGCCAGCAGGGAGTACAATGAGCAGTTCTTC.

The chain links TRBV10-3 to TRBJ2-7; D ambiguous. Trimming stripped 6 bases from V and 2 bases from J, with 14 bases between. Germline CDR1 is ENHRY and CDR2 is SYGVKD. The CDR3 totals 14 residues. CDR3 bases: TGTGCCATCAGCACCCGCCAGCAGACCTACGAGCAGTACTTC. Amino acid sequence: CAISTRQQTYEQYF.

A note on this clone: This same CDR3 is encoded by further DNA sequences in the sample. In nucleotides, the CDR3 is TGTGCCTGGAGTCTCTCATACGAGCAGTACTTC. Translation: CAWSLSYEQYF. The chain carries TRBV30 and TRBJ2-7, with D uncertain. The V gene lost 2 bases and the J gene lost 4 bases, with 6 bases spanning the gap. The CDR3 has 11 amino acids. Germline V gene data show CDR1 as GTSNPN and CDR2 as SVGIG (reference sequence).

This chain joins TRBV29-1 and TRBJ2-1; 8 nucleotides line up with TRBD2. The CDR3 is 14 residues long. Germline V lookup: CDR1 SQVTM, CDR2 ANQGSEA. V lost 7 bases to trimming and J lost 6 bases; unmatched junction nucleotides: 11. CDR3 bases: TGCAGCGGGGAAGACTGGACTAGCCTCAATGAGCAGTTCTTC. This gives the protein CSGEDWTSLNEQFF.

CDR3: CASSHDLKKAGGYNEQFF. CDR3 coding DNA: TGCGCCAGCAGCCATGACCTAAAGAAAGCGGGGGGATACAATGAGCAGTTCTTC. The chain joins TRBV4-3 to TRBJ2-1; 9 nucleotides match TRBD2. J was trimmed by 4 bases and V by 3 bases; bases with no gene match: 13. The CDR3 spans 18 residues. Germline-derived CDR1 and CDR2 are LGHNA and YSLEER.

This clone was observed at least ten times. The chain joins TRBV5-6 to TRBJ2-3, with TRBD2 matching 11 bases. Trimming cost V 4 bases and J 2 bases; bases outside gene matches: 6. CDR1 and CDR2 (germline): SGHDT, YYEEEE. The CDR3 has 16 residues. This chain's CDR3 is CASSGGLAGLTDTQYF. The CDR3, as DNA: TGTGCCAGCAGCGGCGGACTAGCGGGTCTCACAGATACGCAGTATTTT.

The table lists this clone with a few counts. The rearrangement uses TRBV13 and TRBJ2-3, with TRBD2 matching 14 bases. CDR3 length equals 18 residues. Germline loops: CDR1 PRHDT, CDR2 FYEKMQ (reference sequence). The V segment lost 5 bases and the J segment 2 bases; nucleotides outside the gene matches: 9. CDR3 in amino acids: CASSGGTSGSIFTDTQYF. For the CDR3, the DNA is TGTGCCAGCAGCGGAGGGACTAGCGGGAGCATCTTCACAGATACGCAGTATTTT.

This clone was seen only a few times. The chain employs TRBV29-1 and TRBJ2-1; 15 bases match TRBD2. Germline CDR1 reads SQVTM; CDR2 reads ANQGSEA. V gave up 3 bases and J gave up 10 bases; unmatched junction bases: 16. This CDR3 spans 18 amino acids. In DNA, the CDR3 is TGCAGCGTTGAGAACAGGACCGGGACTAGCGGGAGGAGGGGCGAGCAGTTCTTC. Encoded protein: CSVENRTGTSGRRGEQFF.

This chain links TRBV29-1 with TRBJ2-5, with a weak D call TRBD2 (7 bases). V was trimmed by 8 bases and J by 5 bases, leaving 21 bases between them. The V gene's germline CDR1 is SQVTM and CDR2 ANQGSEA. The CDR3 loop spans 14 amino acids. The CDR3 here is CSPEGGDSRETQYF. CDR3 nucleotide sequence: TGCAGCCCAGAAGGGGGGGACTCCAGGGAGACCCAGTACTTC.